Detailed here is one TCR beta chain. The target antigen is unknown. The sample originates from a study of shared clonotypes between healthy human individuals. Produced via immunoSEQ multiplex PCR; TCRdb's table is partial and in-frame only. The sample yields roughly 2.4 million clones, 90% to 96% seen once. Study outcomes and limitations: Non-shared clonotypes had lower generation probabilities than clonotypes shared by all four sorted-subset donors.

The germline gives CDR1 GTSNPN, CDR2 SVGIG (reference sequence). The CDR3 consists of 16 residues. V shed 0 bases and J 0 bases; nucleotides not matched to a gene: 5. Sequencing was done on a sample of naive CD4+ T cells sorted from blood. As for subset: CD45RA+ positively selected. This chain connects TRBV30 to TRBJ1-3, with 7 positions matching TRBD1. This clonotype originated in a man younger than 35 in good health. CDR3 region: CAWSVPGQVSGNTIYF. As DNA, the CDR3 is TGTGCCTGGAGTGTACCCGGACAGGTCTCTGGAAACACCATATATTTT.